These T cell receptor beta chains were read from a single sample in a study of ipilimumab plus nivolumab after autologous stem cell transplantation. The table came from immunoSEQ multiplex PCR; TCRdb's copy has only in-frame clones and leaves some out. The sample has 77,000 or so clones; approximately 86% are singletons. The material was PBMCs, obtained in a trial of ipilimumab plus nivolumab as post-transplant consolidation. The origin of the receptors is a male donor with diffuse large B-cell lymphoma. Both conserved end residues are trimmed from each CDR3. Clone size appears in some rows only: once, few, many, or a class for an expanded clone.

V gene: TRBV7-2; clone size: NA; J gene: TRBJ2-5; CDR3 protein: ASSLMGQSQETQY
V gene: TRBV5-6; clone size: NA; J gene: TRBJ1-2; CDR3 protein: ASSPGPLNYGYT
V gene: TRBV5-6; clone size: few; J gene: TRBJ2-3; CDR3 protein: ASSLPSTHTDTQY
V gene: TRBV7-6; clone size: NA; J gene: TRBJ2-2; CDR3 protein: ASSLRRGAGTGELF
V gene: TRBV7-2; clone size: NA; J gene: TRBJ2-5; CDR3 protein: ASSSIEASGGSWQETQY
V gene: TRBV6-5; clone size: once; J gene: TRBJ1-1; CDR3 protein: ASSYGRASDTEAF
V gene: TRBV6-6; clone size: NA; J gene: TRBJ2-1; CDR3 protein: ASSPGQHYNEQF
V gene: TRBV4-1; clone size: few; J gene: TRBJ2-1; CDR3 protein: ASSQGTGVSEQF
V gene: TRBV25-1; clone size: NA; J gene: TRBJ2-7; CDR3 protein: ASSESTAYSYEQY
V gene: TRBV5-4; clone size: NA; J gene: TRBJ2-7; CDR3 protein: ASSLYGRQGGVEQY
V gene: TRBV12-5; clone size: once; J gene: TRBJ2-5; CDR3 protein: ASVLSGTSPGETQY
V gene: TRBV7-6; clone size: medium-sized; J gene: TRBJ2-1; CDR3 protein: ASSSPEVSTLSYNEQF
V gene: TRBV7-5; clone size: NA; J gene: TRBJ1-4; CDR3 protein: VRSLTGGVGEKLF
V gene: TRBV6-4; clone size: NA; J gene: TRBJ1-6; CDR3 protein: ASRKDPSYNSPLH
V gene: TRBV18; clone size: NA; J gene: TRBJ1-1; CDR3 protein: ASSPSEYTEAF
V gene: TRBV2; clone size: NA; J gene: TRBJ2-3; CDR3 protein: ASRSGTGGNTQY
V gene: TRBV7-9; clone size: NA; J gene: TRBJ2-1; CDR3 protein: ASSPRERSNEQF
V gene: TRBV7-9; clone size: NA; J gene: TRBJ2-7; CDR3 protein: ASSYTMYEQY
V gene: TRBV29-1; clone size: NA; J gene: TRBJ2-2; CDR3 protein: SVGRGGTGELF
V gene: TRBV12-5; clone size: NA; J gene: TRBJ2-5; CDR3 protein: ASGPSPGLAGGQETQY
V gene: TRBV7-2; clone size: NA; J gene: TRBJ2-3; CDR3 protein: ASSLNGGDTQY
V gene: TRBV4-1; clone size: NA; J gene: TRBJ2-6; CDR3 protein: ASSQAGGWGSGANVLT
V gene: TRBV27; clone size: NA; J gene: TRBJ2-3; CDR3 protein: ASSLLTFGSTDTQY
V gene: TRBV7-2; clone size: NA; J gene: TRBJ1-5; CDR3 protein: ASSSQGTNQPQH
V gene: TRBV6-5; clone size: NA; J gene: TRBJ2-3; CDR3 protein: ASSGPDRADTQY
V gene: TRBV2; clone size: NA; J gene: TRBJ1-3; CDR3 protein: ASSVRQVYSGNTIY
V gene: TRBV2; clone size: NA; J gene: TRBJ1-6; CDR3 protein: ASSEWGGTVNSPLH
V gene: TRBV5-4; clone size: NA; J gene: TRBJ1-1; CDR3 protein: ASSLGGRNTEAF
V gene: TRBV5-1; clone size: NA; J gene: TRBJ2-2; CDR3 protein: ASSVGDTGELF
V gene: TRBV11-3; clone size: once; J gene: TRBJ2-3; CDR3 protein: ASSLGRQFTDTQY
V gene: TRBV10-2; clone size: NA; J gene: TRBJ2-1; CDR3 protein: ASSEVNRFGLNEQF
V gene: TRBV2; clone size: NA; J gene: TRBJ2-2; CDR3 protein: ASSGGQGRTGELF
V gene: TRBV25-1; clone size: NA; J gene: TRBJ2-5; CDR3 protein: ASSELEGGAGEQETQY
V gene: TRBV6-6; clone size: NA; J gene: TRBJ1-6; CDR3 protein: ASSYRPNSPLH
V gene: TRBV10-3; clone size: NA; J gene: TRBJ1-4; CDR3 protein: AISERETEKLF
V gene: TRBV7-2; clone size: NA; J gene: TRBJ2-5; CDR3 protein: ASIPRSTEGGKTQY
V gene: TRBV11-3; clone size: NA; J gene: TRBJ2-1; CDR3 protein: ASSPRQGALAGSSYNEQF
V gene: TRBV1; clone size: NA; J gene: TRBJ2-7; CDR3 protein: TSSQDLEGLLHEQY
V gene: TRBV5-6; clone size: NA; J gene: TRBJ2-2; CDR3 protein: ASSRTATYGELF
V gene: TRBV6-1; clone size: once; J gene: TRBJ2-1; CDR3 protein: ASSELRGYGEQF
V gene: TRBV6-5; clone size: NA; J gene: TRBJ1-2; CDR3 protein: ASSYSWVGYGYT
V gene: TRBV13; clone size: NA; J gene: TRBJ2-3; CDR3 protein: ASSLRSGGITDTQY
V gene: TRBV7-2; clone size: NA; J gene: TRBJ2-1; CDR3 protein: ASSLGDLYNEQF
V gene: TRBV5-1; clone size: NA; J gene: TRBJ2-5; CDR3 protein: ASGKQVQETQY
V gene: TRBV11-2; clone size: NA; J gene: TRBJ1-4; CDR3 protein: ASSEPPGEVIEKLF
V gene: TRBV18; clone size: once; J gene: TRBJ1-1; CDR3 protein: ASSQLFQGAPDTEAF
V gene: TRBV7-2; clone size: NA; J gene: TRBJ1-1; CDR3 protein: ASSRLRWTEAF
V gene: TRBV2; clone size: few; J gene: TRBJ2-7; CDR3 protein: ASRESGGNFYEQY
V gene: TRBV2; clone size: few; J gene: TRBJ2-7; CDR3 protein: ASSEGSLSYEQY
V gene: TRBV9; clone size: few; J gene: TRBJ1-1; CDR3 protein: ASSESGNTEAF
V gene: TRBV7-2; clone size: few; J gene: TRBJ2-1; CDR3 protein: ASSFATSAEQF
V gene: TRBV20-1; clone size: once; J gene: TRBJ1-2; CDR3 protein: SAPRGYGYT